The next 2 T cell receptor beta chains were all read from a single sample in a study of cytomegalovirus exposure and HLA in healthy donors. PCR was performed using 60 Vbeta and 13 Jbeta primers. TCRdb keeps only in-frame clones here, not all; method: immunoSEQ multiplex PCR. The sample comprises tens of thousands of clones, roughly 67% of which are singletons, and approximately 6.3% rests with the top ten. The sequenced material came from PBMCs. These receptors all come from a boy between 5 and 17 years old in good health and CMV-seropositive.

The V gene is TRBV7-8, the J gene TRBJ2-7; possible D gene TRBD2, 5 bases. Germline CDR1 is SGHVS and CDR2 is FQNEAQ. This CDR3 has 14 amino acids. The V and J ends lost 2 bases and 7 bases respectively, with 15 bases between them. The CDR3 region has the DNA TGTGCCAGCAGCTTAAGAGGGCGGCATTGGGAGCAGTACTTC. It codes for CASSLRGRHWEQYF.

The V call is TRBV7-9, the J call TRBJ1-1; TRBD1 is a possible D gene (6 bases). The CDR3 is 16 residues long. Between the trimmed V and J ends, which lost 4 bases and 0 bases, there was a span of 15 bases. CDR1 is SEHNR and CDR2 is FQNEAQ in the germline V gene (reference sequence). Here the CDR3 DNA reads TGTGCCAGCAGCTCCCGGACGGGGGGCATGAACACTGAAGCTTTCTTT. This gives the protein CASSSRTGGMNTEAFF.